These 7 T cell receptor beta chains were all obtained from the same sample, sequenced in a study of pediatric ulcerative colitis. Profiling relied on immunoSEQ multiplex PCR, and the TCRdb table lists in-frame clones only, not all of them. The data contain 30,000 or so clones, roughly 82% of them singletons. The sample was blood. The receptors here all came from a boy between 10 and 17 years old with severe ulcerative colitis.

The chain has TRBV5-4 and TRBJ1-2; D call uncertain. The CDR3 consists of 13 residues. CDR1 and CDR2 from the germline V gene are SGHNT and YYREEE (reference sequence). Trimming pared 4 bases from V and 4 bases from J, leaving 11 bases between. CDR3 DNA: TGTGCCAGCAGCCTTAGGGATTCCTATGGCTACACCTTC. Protein sequence: CASSLRDSYGYTF.

This chain links TRBV5-1 with TRBJ2-1; 10 bases agree with TRBD1. The CDR3 spans 15 residues. Germline trimming cut 0 bases from V and 8 bases from J; bases unmatched to any gene: 5. Germline CDR1 and CDR2: SGHRS and YFSETQ. The CDR3 reads CASSLAGTGVDEQFF. CDR3 sequence (DNA): TGCGCCAGCAGCTTGGCCGGGACAGGGGTCGATGAGCAGTTCTTC.

CDR3 amino acids: CASSLDLAYGGHTDTQYF. CDR3 in DNA: TGTGCCAGCAGCTTGGATCTGGCCTACGGGGGGCACACAGATACGCAGTATTTT. This rearrangement joins TRBV5-6 to TRBJ2-3; maybe TRBD2 (7 bases). The CDR3 has 18 amino acids. V lost 0 bases to trimming and J lost 2 bases, with 19 bases between them. Per germline, CDR1 SGHDT and CDR2 YYEEEE.

The chain joins TRBV9 to TRBJ1-1; D is undetermined. With 4 bases removed from V and 4 bases from J, the gap between germline ends came to 17 bases. There are 15 residues in the CDR3. Germline CDR1 is SGDLS and CDR2 is YYNGEE. The CDR3 sequence: CASSSGGSLGTEAFF. CDR3 coding DNA: TGTGCCAGCAGCTCAGGAGGGAGCCTGGGCACTGAAGCTTTCTTT.

This clone came up once. This sequence joins TRBV6-5 and TRBJ1-2, with D unresolved. The V and J ends lost 6 bases and 4 bases respectively, with 12 bases between them. This CDR3 region has 13 residues. The germline gives CDR1 MNHEY, CDR2 SVGAGI. Here the CDR3 reads CASRLTVTYGYTF. CDR3 in DNA: TGTGCCAGCAGGCTAACAGTTACCTATGGCTACACCTTC.

This chain connects TRBV10-1 to TRBJ2-1, with 8 positions matching TRBD1. Germline assignment: CDR1 WNHNN and CDR2 SYGVQD (reference sequence). This CDR3 is 16 amino acids long. Losses at the gene ends were 0 bases for V and 2 bases for J; bases not matched to a gene: 3. CDR3 DNA sequence: TGCGCCAGCAGTGAGTCCGCAGGGGGCCCCTACAATGAGCAGTTCTTC. Amino acid sequence: CASSESAGGPYNEQFF.

This sequence joins TRBV7-3 and TRBJ2-7; D could derive from TRBD1 or TRBD2 (6 bases each). V gave up 5 bases and J gave up 5 bases, with 16 bases separating them. The germline V gene encodes CDR1 SGHTA and CDR2 FQGTGA. This CDR3 has 14 amino acids. As DNA, the CDR3 is TGTGCCAGCAGCCCTGGGACCGGGGGCAACGAGCAGTACTTC. Translated, it gives CASSPGTGGNEQYF.